Listed below are T cell receptor beta chains from one sample, sequenced in a study of control samples from healthy donors and cancer patients. The method was immunoSEQ multiplex PCR; TCRdb's version includes in-frame clones alone and lacks a portion of them. The listing contains some 190,000 clones. Sequencing input: blood. These receptors originate from a woman in her 30s in good health. Both conserved end residues are part of each CDR3. D genes are given only for firm matches.

>TRBD1|TRBV29-1|TRBJ1-3
CSVRDSSGNTIYF
TGCAGCGTGAGGGACAGCTCTGGAAACACCATATATTTT
>-|TRBV18|TRBJ2-2
CASSPYQPANTGELFF
TGTGCCAGCTCACCATACCAGCCCGCGAACACCGGGGAGCTGTTTTTT
>-|TRBV28|TRBJ2-3
CASSLIDRTTDTQYF
TGTGCCAGCAGTTTAATCGACAGAACCACAGATACGCAGTATTTT
>TRBD2|TRBV28|TRBJ2-1
CASSPHRSGEGEQFF
TGTGCCAGCTCACCTCACCGTAGCGGGGAGGGTGAGCAGTTCTTC
>-|TRBV29-1|TRBJ1-1
CSVASHPKNTEAFF
TGCAGCGTTGCATCTCATCCGAAGAACACTGAAGCTTTCTTT
>TRBD1|TRBV28|TRBJ2-7
CASSLGQVREQYF
TGTGCCAGCAGTTTAGGACAGGTCCGCGAGCAGTACTTC
>-|TRBV4-3|TRBJ2-1
CASSQQTHGEGQFF
TGCGCCAGCAGCCAACAGACTCACGGGGAAGGGCAGTTCTTC
>TRBD1|TRBV7-8|TRBJ1-4
CASSRGQGREKLFF
TGTGCCAGCAGCCGCGGACAGGGGAGGGAAAAACTGTTTTTT
>-|TRBV9|TRBJ1-5
CASSDASGQPQHF
TGTGCCAGCAGCGACGCGTCGGGTCAGCCCCAGCATTTT
>-|TRBV6-5|TRBJ1-5
CASNPSSGVGPQHF
TGTGCCAGCAACCCCTCTTCCGGTGTGGGGCCCCAGCATTTT
>-|TRBV12-5|TRBJ2-7
CASGLVRGDRSYEQYF
TGTGCTAGTGGTTTGGTACGAGGAGACCGCTCCTACGAGCAGTACTTC
>-|TRBV4-2|TRBJ2-3
CASSQSWGYTDTQYF
TGTGCCAGCAGCCAATCGTGGGGGTACACAGATACGCAGTATTTT
>TRBD1|TRBV7-8|TRBJ1-5
CASSLGQGSQPQHF
TGTGCCAGCAGCTTAGGACAGGGGAGTCAGCCCCAGCATTTT
>TRBD2|TRBV7-8|TRBJ2-7
CASSLFPSGGSIYEQYF
TGTGCCAGCAGCTTATTTCCTAGCGGGGGTTCAATCTACGAGCAGTACTTC
>-|TRBV11-2|TRBJ2-7
CASSPGSMAYEQYF
TGTGCCAGCAGCCCCGGATCGATGGCCTACGAGCAGTACTTC
>-|TRBV7-2|TRBJ2-2
CASSLALTNGELFF
TGTGCCAGCAGCTTAGCGCTTACGAACGGGGAGCTGTTTTTT
>-|TRBV4-3|TRBJ2-1
CASSQGDLQQQFF
TGCGCCAGCAGCCAAGGGGACTTGCAGCAGCAGTTCTTC
>TRBD1|TRBV7-9|TRBJ2-7
CASSLRDRGYEQYF
TGTGCCAGCAGCTTACGGGACAGGGGGTACGAGCAGTACTTC
>TRBD1|TRBV7-2|TRBJ1-2
CASSLSGGEGYGYTF
TGTGCCAGCAGCTTATCAGGGGGCGAAGGGTATGGCTACACCTTC
>-|TRBV29-1|TRBJ1-4
CSARDVTNEKLFF
TGCAGCGCCCGGGACGTTACTAATGAAAAACTGTTTTTT
>TRBD2|TRBV7-7|TRBJ2-1
CASSVSGGMYNEQFF
TGTGCTAGCAGCGTGAGCGGGGGCATGTACAATGAGCAGTTCTTC
>TRBD1|TRBV2|TRBJ1-4
CASSEQGVREKLFF
TGTGCCAGCAGTGAACAGGGGGTACGGGAAAAACTGTTTTTT
>-|TRBV9|TRBJ2-5
CASSQLPQVGTQYF
TGTGCCAGCAGTCAACTGCCCCAGGTGGGGACCCAGTACTTC
>-|TRBV20-1|TRBJ1-2
CSAPYSYGYTF
TGCAGTGCCCCATATAGCTATGGCTACACCTTC
>-|TRBV18|TRBJ1-2
CASSPRHQNYGYTF
TGTGCCAGCTCACCAAGGCACCAAAACTATGGCTACACCTTC
>TRBD2|TRBV6-2/TRBV6-3|TRBJ2-3
CASCPNGLAGGIFDTDTQYF
TGTGCCAGCTGCCCTAACGGACTAGCGGGGGGGATTTTCGACACAGATACGCAGTATTTT
>TRBD1|TRBV6-2/TRBV6-3|TRBJ2-2
CASSSSGTGGYRFTGELFF
TGTGCCAGCAGCTCCTCCGGGACAGGGGGCTATCGATTCACCGGGGAGCTGTTTTTT
>-|TRBV5-6|TRBJ1-6
CASSPPGLHNSPLHF
TGTGCCAGCAGCCCGCCGGGACTGCATAATTCACCCCTCCACTTT